This is a list of T cell receptor beta chains from one sample in a study of PD-1 blockade in classical Hodgkin lymphoma. Only in-frame clones appear in the TCRdb table, and some are missing; sequencing was by immunoSEQ multiplex PCR. This table holds about 7,500 clones, about nine tenths found once. This specimen consisted of CD4+ T cells from blood, obtained at baseline. The receptors stem from a human donor with classical Hodgkin lymphoma. Each CDR3 is given with its conserved first and last residue. D genes are given only for firm matches. Not all rows give a size; the values are once, few, many and, for expanded clones, a class.

TRBV2	TRBJ1-4	TRBD1	.	TGTGCCAGCATGAGAGGGGGCGGCGAAAAACTGTTTTTT	CASMRGGGEKLFF
TRBV19	TRBJ2-1	.	once	TGTGCCAGTAGTGAAACTAGCAGAAAACCCGGTGAGCAGTTCTTC	CASSETSRKPGEQFF
TRBV9	TRBJ2-3	.	.	TGTGCCAGCAGCGTAGCGGGCAGATCAGCAGATACGCAGTATTTT	CASSVAGRSADTQYF
TRBV7-2	TRBJ1-2	TRBD1	.	TGTGCCAGCAGACCCGGACAGGGAGAGTTTTATGGCTACACCTTC	CASRPGQGEFYGYTF
TRBV6-5	TRBJ2-7	TRBD1	.	TGTGCCAGCAGCCTTACAGGGGTCGAGCAGTACTTC	CASSLTGVEQYF
TRBV2	TRBJ1-2	TRBD1	.	TGTGCCAGCAGTGTCGTACAGGGGGATGGCTACACCTTC	CASSVVQGDGYTF
TRBV7-9	TRBJ1-6	.	.	TGTGCCAGCAGCTTACAGCCAGGGGTTTCACCCCTCCACTTT	CASSLQPGVSPLHF
TRBV5-6	TRBJ2-1	TRBD2	once	TGTGCCAGCAGCTTCACCGGGACTAGGGACGTCAATGAGCAGTTCTTC	CASSFTGTRDVNEQFF
TRBV5-5	TRBJ2-1	.	.	TGTGCCAGCAGCTCCCCGCGGTCCTACAATGAGCAGTTCTTC	CASSSPRSYNEQFF
TRBV28	TRBJ2-5	TRBD1	.	TGTGCCAGCAGTTACCGGACAGGGTATGTCGAGACCCAGTACTTC	CASSYRTGYVETQYF
TRBV6-6	TRBJ2-5	TRBD2	.	TGTGCCAGCAGTTCCTCGGGGGGGAATAAAGAGACCCAGTACTTC	CASSSSGGNKETQYF
TRBV5-1	TRBJ1-4	.	.	TGCGCCAGCAGCCCGGGGCGTGACAGTATTGCAACTAATGAAAAACTGTTTTTT	CASSPGRDSIATNEKLFF
TRBV2	TRBJ2-6	.	.	TGTGCCAGCACCGGCTCTGGGGCCAACGTCCTGACTTTC	CASTGSGANVLTF
TRBV6-1	TRBJ2-7	TRBD2	.	TGTGCCAGCACTACTAGCGGGGCAGGCTCCTACGAGCAGTACTTC	CASTTSGAGSYEQYF
TRBV30	TRBJ2-2	.	.	TGTGCCTGGAGTGTAACCGGGGAGGACGGGGAGCTGTTTTTT	CAWSVTGEDGELFF
TRBV6-5	TRBJ2-3	.	once	TGTGCCAGCAGTTACCAGGCAGGGACCACAGATACGCAGTATTTT	CASSYQAGTTDTQYF
TRBV7-7	TRBJ2-5	TRBD2	.	TGTGCCAGCAGCTTAGTCCAGGCTAGCGGGAGAAGTGAGACCCAGTACTTC	CASSLVQASGRSETQYF
TRBV2	TRBJ2-1	.	.	TGTGCCAGCAGTGTTGTCGGCTACAATGAGCAGTTCTTC	CASSVVGYNEQFF
TRBV29-1	TRBJ2-7	.	.	TGCAGCGTTGGAGTAGCGCAGAGCTCCTACGAGCAGTACTTC	CSVGVAQSSYEQYF
TRBV7-2	TRBJ2-7	TRBD2	.	TGTGCCAGCAGCTTCGCGGGGACTAGCGGTTTGAGCTCCTACGAGCAGTACTTC	CASSFAGTSGLSSYEQYF
TRBV15	TRBJ2-7	.	.	TGTGCCACCAGCAGAGTAGGGGACACTGGACTTTTGCAGTACTTC	CATSRVGDTGLLQYF
TRBV28	TRBJ2-3	TRBD1	.	TGTGCCAGCAGTTTTCGCAGGGGGTCTAGCACAGATACGCAGTATTTT	CASSFRRGSSTDTQYF
TRBV28	TRBJ2-1	.	once	TGTGCCAGCAATCCCGGACTACCTTATGAGCAGTTCTTC	CASNPGLPYEQFF
TRBV4-3	TRBJ1-6	.	once	TGCGCCAGCAGCCAAGACCGATCAGGAGCTTATAATTCACCCCTCCACTTT	CASSQDRSGAYNSPLHF
TRBV30	TRBJ2-4	.	.	TGTGCCTGGAGTGGGGGAGACCATCCCAAAAACATTCAGTACTTC	CAWSGGDHPKNIQYF
TRBV10-3	TRBJ2-3	TRBD2	.	TGTGCCATCAACAGGGGCCTCCTGGCGGGGGGGCCCGGAACGCAGTATTTT	CAINRGLLAGGPGTQYF
TRBV25-1	TRBJ2-2	TRBD2	once	TGTGCCAGCAGTGTAGGGGCGGGAGGCACCGGGGAGCTGTTTTTT	CASSVGAGGTGELFF